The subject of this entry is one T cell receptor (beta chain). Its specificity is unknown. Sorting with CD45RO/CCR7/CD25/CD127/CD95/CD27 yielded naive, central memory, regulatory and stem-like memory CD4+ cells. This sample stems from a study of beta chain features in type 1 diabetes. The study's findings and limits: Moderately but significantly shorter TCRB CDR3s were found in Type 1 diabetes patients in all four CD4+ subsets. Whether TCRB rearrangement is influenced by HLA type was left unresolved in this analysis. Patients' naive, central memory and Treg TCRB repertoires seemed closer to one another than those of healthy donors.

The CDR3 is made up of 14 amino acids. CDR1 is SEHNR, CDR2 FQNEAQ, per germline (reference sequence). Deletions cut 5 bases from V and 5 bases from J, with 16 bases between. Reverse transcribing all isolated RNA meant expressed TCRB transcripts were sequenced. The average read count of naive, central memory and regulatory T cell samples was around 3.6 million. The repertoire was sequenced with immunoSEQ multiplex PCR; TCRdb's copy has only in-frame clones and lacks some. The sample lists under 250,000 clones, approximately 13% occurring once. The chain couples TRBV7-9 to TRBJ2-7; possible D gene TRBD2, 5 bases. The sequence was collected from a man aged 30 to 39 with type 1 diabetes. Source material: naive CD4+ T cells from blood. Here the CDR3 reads CASSPIGDFDEQYF. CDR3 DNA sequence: TGTGCCAGCAGCCCCATCGGGGATTTCGACGAGCAGTACTTC.